The 14 T cell receptor beta chains reported below all come from one sample, sequenced in a study of STAT5B mutations in CD4+ large granular lymphocyte leukemia. Repertoires were generated with immunoSEQ multiplex PCR, while TCRdb's copy carries only in-frame clones and drops some. The sample records approximately 52,000 clones, 55% to 75% being singletons. The sample taken for sequencing was CD4+ T cells from blood buffy coats. These receptor sequences come from a human donor in good health.

This clone was seen only a few times. The chain uses TRBV10-3 and TRBJ2-7, with a weak D call TRBD1 (6 bases). CDR1 and CDR2 (germline): ENHRY, SYGVKD. V lost 8 bases, J lost 1 base, and 12 bases lay in between. The CDR3 has 13 residues. This CDR3 is CAIQDSLSYEQYF. The CDR3, as DNA: TGTGCCATCCAGGACAGCCTATCCTACGAGCAGTACTTC.

The rearrangement links TRBV6-1 to TRBJ2-2; weak D call: TRBD2 (6 bases). Looked up from germline, CDR1 is MNHNS and CDR2 is SASEGT. With 4 bases removed from V and 9 bases from J, the gap between germline ends came to 9 bases. The CDR3 covers 12 residues. The CDR3 DNA is TGTGCCAGCAGTGTACGGGGGTGGGAGCTGTTTTTT. Encoded protein: CASSVRGWELFF.

This clone is a singleton in its sample. This chain links TRBV5-1 with TRBJ2-5, with D possibly matching TRBD1 (5 bases). This CDR3 is built from 13 residues. From germline, CDR1 is SGHRS and CDR2 YFSETQ. V was clipped by 3 bases and J by 3 bases, with 9 bases between them. DNA of the CDR3: TGCGCCAGCAGCTCAGGGATCGAAGAGACCCAGTACTTC. It is translated as CASSSGIEETQYF.

The chain couples TRBV2 to TRBJ2-6; 8 bases agree with TRBD1. The CDR3 runs to 16 residues. Germline CDR1 and CDR2: SNHLY and FYNNEI. The V gene end was trimmed by 5 bases and the J gene end by 4 bases; junction bases not matched to a gene: 7. Written as DNA, the CDR3 is TGTGCCAGCAGTCTTACCACAGGGGGAGGGGCCAACGTCCTGACTTTC. This encodes CASSLTTGGGANVLTF.

This rearrangement joins TRBV25-1 to TRBJ2-7; 8 bases fit TRBD1. The CDR3 consists of 13 residues. V gave up 3 bases and J gave up 3 bases; unmatched junction bases: 1. CDR1 is MGHDK and CDR2 is SYGVNS in the germline V gene. CDR3 sequence (DNA): TGTGCCAGCAGTGACAGGGGGCGCTACGAGCAGTACTTC. This sequence encodes CASSDRGRYEQYF.

The chain joins TRBV2 to TRBJ2-1; a possible D gene is TRBD1 (5 bases). The germline CDR1 and CDR2 sequences are SNHLY and FYNNEI. The V and J ends lost 6 bases and 5 bases respectively, with 8 bases between them. CDR3 size: 12 residues. The CDR3 region is CASSLQDNEQFF. The CDR3 DNA reads TGTGCCAGCAGCCTACAGGACAATGAGCAGTTCTTC.

The chain has TRBV19 and TRBJ2-1, with 11 nucleotides matching TRBD1. The CDR3 contains 17 residues. J lost 7 bases, V lost 4 bases, and 12 bases had no gene match. From germline, CDR1 is LNHDA and CDR2 SQIVND (reference sequence). The CDR3 DNA follows: TGTGCCAGTAGTACCTACCCCCGGACAGGGGGCACGAATGAGCAGTTCTTC. This sequence encodes CASSTYPRTGGTNEQFF.

This rearrangement joins TRBV19 to TRBJ2-5; TRBD2 matches 11 bases. This CDR3 region has 16 residues. V was clipped by 3 bases and J by 2 bases; unmatched bases: 5. Germline assignment: CDR1 LNHDA and CDR2 SQIVND (reference sequence). The CDR3 spells CASSIGIAGGQETQYF. The CDR3 nucleotides read TGTGCCAGTAGTATCGGGATAGCGGGGGGGCAAGAGACCCAGTACTTC.

This clone occurred a few times. This chain connects TRBV6-1 to TRBJ1-5; D is undetermined. The germline V gene has CDR1 MNHNS and CDR2 SASEGT. The CDR3 loop spans 14 amino acids. V was cut by 3 bases and J by 4 bases, with 10 bases left in between. CDR3 nucleotides: TGTGCCAGCAGTGATCCGGGGAGAAATCAGCCCCAGCATTTT. Protein product: CASSDPGRNQPQHF.

The chain is built from TRBV2 and TRBJ2-7, with 11 bases aligning to TRBD2. CDR3 size: 12 residues. CDR1 and CDR2 (germline): SNHLY, FYNNEI. J gave up 4 bases and V 11 bases, and 4 bases lay outside the gene matches. DNA of the CDR3: TGTGCCGAGACTAGCGGGGAGTACGAGCAGTACGTC. Its protein is CAETSGEYEQYV.

The chain links TRBV18 to TRBJ2-3; D call uncertain. CDR1 and CDR2 from the germline V gene are KGHSH and LQKENI. This CDR3 is 16 amino acids long. Trimming took 2 bases from V and 0 from J, leaving 12 bases between them. The CDR3 nucleotides read TGTGCCAGCTCACCAGTTTGGGCAGACAGCACAGATACGCAGTATTTT. This gives the protein CASSPVWADSTDTQYF. The full variable domain, rest sourced from reference TRBV18 and TRBJ2-3, is NAGVMQNPRHLVRRRGQEARLRCSPMKGHSHVYWYRQLPEEGLKFMVYLQKENIIDESGMPKERFSAEFPKEGPSILRIQQVVRGDSAAYFCASSPVWADSTDTQYFGPGTRLTVL.

This chain uses TRBV7-3 with TRBJ2-1; D is undetermined. From germline, CDR1 is SGHTA and CDR2 FQGTGA. The CDR3 sequence is 15 residues long. V lost 1 base and J 4 bases, leaving 11 bases between the germline ends. The CDR3 loop reads CASSLSSLRYNEQFF. For the CDR3, the DNA is TGTGCCAGCAGCTTAAGCAGCCTGAGGTACAATGAGCAGTTCTTC.

The rearrangement links TRBV7-9 to TRBJ2-3; 9 nucleotides agree with TRBD2. Germline CDR1 and CDR2: SEHNR and FQNEAQ (reference sequence). V trimming: 5 bases; J trimming: 4 bases; junction bases outside the gene matches: 7. The CDR3 totals 15 residues. CDR3 DNA: TGTGCCAGCAGCCCCAGCGGGGGGTCGGCAGATACGCAGTATTTT. Residues: CASSPSGGSADTQYF.

The rearrangement joins TRBV5-1 to TRBJ1-5; D ambiguous. Germline values: CDR1 SGHRS, CDR2 YFSETQ. The ends were cut back, 0 bases at V and 3 bases at J, with 10 bases in the middle. This CDR3 is built from 15 residues. The CDR3 protein is CASSLGGEANQPQHF. CDR3 DNA sequence: TGCGCCAGCAGCTTGGGTGGGGAGGCCAATCAGCCCCAGCATTTT.